Detailed here is one T cell receptor beta chain. The CDR3 goes on 3 residues after the read ends, and that part is filled in from the germline J gene. This entry belongs to a study of T cells in women clearing cervical HPV infection. The CDR3 spans 14 residues. Germline V gene data show CDR1 as SEHNR and CDR2 as FQNEAQ (reference sequence). Trimming took 4 bases from V and 9 from J; bases not matched to a gene: 8. The repertoire was sequenced with immunoSEQ multiplex PCR; TCRdb's copy has only in-frame clones and lacks some. This sample's clone table lists about 39,000 clones. Sequenced material: blood buffy coat. The V and J genes are TRBV7-9 and TRBJ2-1, with 8 bases identical to TRBD2. This TCR derives from a woman aged 18 to 75 with a cervical HPV16 infection that either progressed to CIN3+ or cleared (not recorded which). CDR3 DNA (partial): TGTGCCAGCAGCTCGGCCCGGAGCGGGGGTGAG. This translates into CASSSARSGGE. From start to end, the CDR3 is CASSSARSGGEQFF.